The sequence of this TCR beta chain was determined in a study of T cells in Graves' hyperthyroidism and ophthalmopathy. Per the germline V gene, CDR1 is MNHNS and CDR2 is SASEGT. V gave up 1 base and J gave up 0 bases, with 12 bases separating them. This CDR3 contains 16 residues. Amplification of TCR beta CDR3 regions used RNA as the template. TCR CDR3 underwent first-round RT-PCR with the HTBI primer set. TCRdb reprocessed the multiplex PCR reads via MiXCR and lists one record per CDR3 protein. The sample has approximately 870,000 distinct CDR3 sequences; roughly 40% are singletons. The material sequenced was blood. J is TRBJ1-1 and V is TRBV6-1; D gene uncertain. This clonotype was sampled from a young man with Graves' hyperthyroidism. In nucleotides, the CDR3 is TGTGCCAGCAGTGAAGGGAGGAGGTTGATGAACACTGAAGCTTTCTTT. It translates to CASSEGRRLMNTEAFF.